This T cell receptor (beta chain) was captured in a study of shared clonotypes between healthy human individuals. Turning to the study itself: Per donor, CD8 memory used one plate, CD8 naive used two, CD4 memory used three and CD4 naive used three.

Study findings and constraints: Richness estimates generally favored naive over memory subsets.

The method was immunoSEQ multiplex PCR; TCRdb's version includes in-frame clones alone and lacks a portion of them. The repertoire holds roughly 2,300,000 clones, with 80% to 95% as singletons. Adult donors, all healthy and HIV-negative, had no recent acute infections or vaccinations. CD45RA-negative memory and CD45RA+ naive subsets were split from the CD4+ cells. On this clone itself: Its antigen is unknown.

V was trimmed by 5 bases and J by 0 bases, leaving 8 bases between them. The germline gives CDR1 MDHEN, CDR2 SYDVKM. CDR3 length: 15 amino acids. Specimen: naive CD4+ T cells from PBMCs. Subset noted: CD45RA+ positively selected. The TCR comes from a man between 18 and 35 years old in good health. Some clones in this sample may be carry-over from other donors' samples. The chain is built from TRBV28 and TRBJ2-6, with D unresolved. CDR3: CASSQTGSGANVLTF. The CDR3 nucleotides read TGTGCCAGCAGTCAAACTGGCTCTGGGGCCAACGTCCTGACTTTC.